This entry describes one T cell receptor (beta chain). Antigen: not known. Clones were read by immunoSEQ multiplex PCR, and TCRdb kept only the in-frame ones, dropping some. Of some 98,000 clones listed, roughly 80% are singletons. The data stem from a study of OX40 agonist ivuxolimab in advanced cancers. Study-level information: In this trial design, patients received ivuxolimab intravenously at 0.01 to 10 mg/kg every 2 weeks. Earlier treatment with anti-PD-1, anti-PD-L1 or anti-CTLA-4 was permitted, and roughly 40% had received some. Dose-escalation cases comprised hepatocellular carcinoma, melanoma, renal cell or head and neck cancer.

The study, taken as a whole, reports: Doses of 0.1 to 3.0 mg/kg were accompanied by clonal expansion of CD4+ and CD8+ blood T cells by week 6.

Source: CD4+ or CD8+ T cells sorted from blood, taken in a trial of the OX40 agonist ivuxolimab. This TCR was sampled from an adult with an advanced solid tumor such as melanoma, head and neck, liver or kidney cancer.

CDR3: CASGVVGDRGQSEAFF. The CDR3, as DNA: TGTGCCTCCGGAGTGGTGGGGGACAGGGGACAATCTGAAGCTTTCTTT. The J gene is TRBJ1-1, the V gene TRBV30; the match to TRBD1 covers 10 bases. This CDR3 has 16 residues. Germline V gives CDR1 GTSNPN, CDR2 SVGIG (reference sequence). V shed 7 bases and J 6 bases; nucleotides not matched to a gene: 17.